A single sample is the source of the 3 T cell receptor beta chains below, sequenced in a study of cytomegalovirus exposure and HLA in healthy donors. Primers: 60 Vbeta forward and 13 Jbeta reverse. The method was immunoSEQ multiplex PCR; TCRdb's version includes in-frame clones alone and lacks a portion of them. The profile shows around 90,000 clones, approximately 80% of them singletons. Sequenced: PBMCs. The receptors shown here come from a male donor in good health and CMV-seropositive.

The chain recombines TRBV6-5 with TRBJ1-6; a weak D match, TRBD1 (5 bases). The CDR3 spans 15 residues. The V end lost 4 bases, the J end lost 0 bases, and 7 bases lay between the germline ends. The germline V gene has CDR1 MNHEY and CDR2 SVGAGI. This CDR3 is CASSSDSSYNSPLHF. The CDR3 coding sequence is TGTGCCAGCAGTTCCGACAGCTCCTATAATTCACCCCTCCACTTT.

This clone showed up just once. The J gene is TRBJ1-2, the V gene TRBV5-8; D unresolved. Germline V gene data show CDR1 as SGHTS and CDR2 as YDEGEE. V was shortened by 6 bases and J by 1 base, with 13 bases between the two germline ends. The CDR3 is 14 residues long. CDR3 coding DNA: TGTGCCAGCACCTTCAGGTTGGGTAACTATGGCTACACCTTC. Residues: CASTFRLGNYGYTF.

V is TRBV7-9 and J is TRBJ2-7; 7 bases agree with TRBD1. CDR3 size: 14 residues. V gave up 4 bases and J gave up 2 bases; unmatched junction bases: 5. The germline V gene encodes CDR1 SEHNR and CDR2 FQNEAQ (reference sequence). The CDR3 DNA reads TGTGCCAGCAGCTACCGACAGGGTACCTACGAGCAGTACTTC. It translates to CASSYRQGTYEQYF.